This T cell receptor (beta chain) was sequenced for a study of blood T cell repertoires in COVID-19. This CDR3 region has 15 residues. The V gene lost 2 bases and the J gene lost 1 base, with 12 bases spanning the gap. Looked up from germline, CDR1 is SGHRS and CDR2 is YFSETQ. Source study methods: Reference gene primer amplification gave estimated nucleated cell counts. Measured with immunoSEQ multiplex PCR; TCRdb has only the in-frame clones, and not every one. The DNA was the basis for D and trimming; V, J and clone size are from that table. The sample lists approximately 100,000 clones; 65% to 90% were seen once.

Sequencing used PBMCs or T cells enriched from blood (not recorded which). The sequence derives from a woman aged 45-59 years who had recovered from COVID-19. The V gene is TRBV5-1, the J gene TRBJ1-1; maybe TRBD1 (5 bases). This CDR3 is CASSFAGMGNTEAFF. CDR3 nucleotide sequence: TGCGCCAGCAGCTTTGCAGGGATGGGGAACACTGAAGCTTTCTTT.